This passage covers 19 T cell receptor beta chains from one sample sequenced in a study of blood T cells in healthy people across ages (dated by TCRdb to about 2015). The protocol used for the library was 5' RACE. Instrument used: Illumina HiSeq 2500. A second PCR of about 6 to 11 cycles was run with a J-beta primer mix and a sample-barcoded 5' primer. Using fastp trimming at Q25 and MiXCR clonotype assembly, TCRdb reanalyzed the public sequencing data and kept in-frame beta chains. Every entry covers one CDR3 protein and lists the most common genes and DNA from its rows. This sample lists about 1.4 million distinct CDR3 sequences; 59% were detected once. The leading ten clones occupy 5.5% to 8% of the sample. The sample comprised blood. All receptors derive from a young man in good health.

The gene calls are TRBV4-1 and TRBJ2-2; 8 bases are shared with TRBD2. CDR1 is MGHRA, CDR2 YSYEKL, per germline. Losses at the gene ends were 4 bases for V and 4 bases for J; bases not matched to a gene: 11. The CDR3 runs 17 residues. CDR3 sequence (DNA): TGCGCCAGCAGCCCCCGGGAAGCGGGAGTGGGCACCGGGGAGCTGTTTTTT. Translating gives CASSPREAGVGTGELFF.

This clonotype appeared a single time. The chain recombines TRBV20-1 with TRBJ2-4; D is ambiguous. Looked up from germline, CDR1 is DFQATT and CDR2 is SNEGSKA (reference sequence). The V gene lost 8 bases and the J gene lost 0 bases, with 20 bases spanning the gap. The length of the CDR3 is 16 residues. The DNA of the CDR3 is TGCAGTAGCACCAGCACCATACCTTTAGCCAAAAACATTCAGTACTTC. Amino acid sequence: CSSTSTIPLAKNIQYF.

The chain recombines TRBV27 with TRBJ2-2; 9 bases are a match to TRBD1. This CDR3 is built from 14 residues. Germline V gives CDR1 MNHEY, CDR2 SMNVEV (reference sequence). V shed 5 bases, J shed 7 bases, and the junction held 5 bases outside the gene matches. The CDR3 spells CASSGQGYGGELFF. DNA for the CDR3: TGTGCCAGCAGTGGACAGGGGTACGGCGGGGAGCTGTTTTTT.

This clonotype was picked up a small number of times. CDR3 residues: CASSLPGTGENIQYF. In DNA form, the CDR3 reads TGCGCCAGCAGCTTGCCCGGGACAGGGGAAAACATTCAGTACTTC. The chain combines TRBV5-1 with TRBJ2-4, with 10 bases identical to TRBD1. With 1 base clipped from V and 5 bases from J, the junction kept 3 bases outside the gene matches. The CDR3 length is 15 residues. Per germline, CDR1 SGHRS and CDR2 YFSETQ.

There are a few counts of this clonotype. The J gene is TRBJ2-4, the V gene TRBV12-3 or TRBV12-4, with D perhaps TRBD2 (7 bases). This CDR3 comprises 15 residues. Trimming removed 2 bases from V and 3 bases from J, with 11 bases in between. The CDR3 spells CASSLTGRGKNIQYF. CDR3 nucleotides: TGTGCCAGCAGTTTAACAGGGAGGGGCAAAAACATTCAGTACTTC.

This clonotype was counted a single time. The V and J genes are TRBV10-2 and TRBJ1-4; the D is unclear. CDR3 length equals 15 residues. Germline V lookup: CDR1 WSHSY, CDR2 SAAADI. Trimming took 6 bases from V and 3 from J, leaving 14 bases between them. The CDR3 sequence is CASSPHPGANEKLFF. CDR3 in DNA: TGCGCCAGCAGCCCCCATCCCGGAGCTAATGAAAAACTGTTTTTT.

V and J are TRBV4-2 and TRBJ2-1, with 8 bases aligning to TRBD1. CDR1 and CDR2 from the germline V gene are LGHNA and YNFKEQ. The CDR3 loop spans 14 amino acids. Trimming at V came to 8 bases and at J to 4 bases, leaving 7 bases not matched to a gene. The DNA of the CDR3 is TGTGCCAGCGCCGACAGGGGCCCGTACAATGAGCAGTTCTTC. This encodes CASADRGPYNEQFF.

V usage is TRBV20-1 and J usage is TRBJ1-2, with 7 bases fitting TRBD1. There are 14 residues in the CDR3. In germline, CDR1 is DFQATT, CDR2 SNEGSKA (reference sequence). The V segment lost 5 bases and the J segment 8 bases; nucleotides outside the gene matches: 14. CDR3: CSAPRQGSVGGYTF. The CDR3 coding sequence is TGCAGTGCTCCTCGACAGGGTTCGGTAGGAGGCTACACCTTC.

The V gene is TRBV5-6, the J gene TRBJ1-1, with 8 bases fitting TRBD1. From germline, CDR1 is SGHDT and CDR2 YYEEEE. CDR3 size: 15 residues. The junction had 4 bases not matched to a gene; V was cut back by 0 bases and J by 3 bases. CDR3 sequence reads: CASSLGDRRHTEAFF. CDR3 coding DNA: TGTGCCAGCAGCTTGGGGGACAGGCGGCACACTGAAGCTTTCTTT.

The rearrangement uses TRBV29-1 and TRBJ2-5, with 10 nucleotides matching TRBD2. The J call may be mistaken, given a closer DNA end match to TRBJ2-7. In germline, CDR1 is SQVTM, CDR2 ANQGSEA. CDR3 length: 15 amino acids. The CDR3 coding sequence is TGCAGCGTTGCCCATATGCTAGCGGGGGAGTACGAGCAGTACTTC. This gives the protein CSVAHMLAGEYEQYF.

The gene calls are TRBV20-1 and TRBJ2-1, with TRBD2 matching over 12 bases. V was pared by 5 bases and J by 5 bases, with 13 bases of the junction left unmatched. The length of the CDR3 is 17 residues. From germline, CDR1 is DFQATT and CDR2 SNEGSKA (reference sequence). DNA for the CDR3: TGCAGTGCTGACCCATTGGGACTAGCGGGTATTAACAATGAGCAGTTCTTC. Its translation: CSADPLGLAGINNEQFF.

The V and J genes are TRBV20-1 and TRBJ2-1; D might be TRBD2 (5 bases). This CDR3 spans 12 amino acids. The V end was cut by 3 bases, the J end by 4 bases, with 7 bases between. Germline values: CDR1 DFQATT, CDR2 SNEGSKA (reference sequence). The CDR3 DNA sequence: TGCAGTGCTAGGGAGCGGTACAATGAGCAGTTCTTC. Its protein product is CSARERYNEQFF.

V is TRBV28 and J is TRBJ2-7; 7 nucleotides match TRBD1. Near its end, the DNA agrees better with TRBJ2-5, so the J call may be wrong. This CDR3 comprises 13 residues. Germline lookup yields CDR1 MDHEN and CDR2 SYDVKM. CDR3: CASSSGGSETQYF. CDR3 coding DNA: TGTGCCAGCAGTTCAGGGGGTTCAGAGACCCAGTACTTC.

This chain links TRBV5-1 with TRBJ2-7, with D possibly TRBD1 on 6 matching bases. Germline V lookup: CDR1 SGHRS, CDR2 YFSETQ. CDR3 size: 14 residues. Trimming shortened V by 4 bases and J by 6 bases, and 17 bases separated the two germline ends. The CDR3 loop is CASSPERGYSEQYF. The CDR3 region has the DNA TGCGCCAGCAGCCCCGAGAGGGGGTATAGCGAGCAGTACTTC.

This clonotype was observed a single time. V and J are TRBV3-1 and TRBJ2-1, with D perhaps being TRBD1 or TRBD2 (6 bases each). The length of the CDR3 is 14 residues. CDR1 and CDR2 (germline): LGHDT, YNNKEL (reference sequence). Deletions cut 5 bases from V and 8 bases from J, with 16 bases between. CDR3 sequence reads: CASSITGGVDEQFF. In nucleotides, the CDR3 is TGTGCCAGCAGCATTACCGGGGGCGTCGATGAGCAGTTCTTC.

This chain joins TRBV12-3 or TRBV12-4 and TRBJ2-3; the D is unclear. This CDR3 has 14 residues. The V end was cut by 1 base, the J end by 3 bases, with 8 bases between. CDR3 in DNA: TGTGCCAGCAGTTTAGGTCATGGTACAGATACGCAGTATTTT. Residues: CASSLGHGTDTQYF.

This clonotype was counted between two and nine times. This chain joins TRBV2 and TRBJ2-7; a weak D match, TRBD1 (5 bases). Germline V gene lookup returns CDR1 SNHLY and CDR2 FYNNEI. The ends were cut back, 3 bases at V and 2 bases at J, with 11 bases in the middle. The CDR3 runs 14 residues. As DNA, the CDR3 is TGTGCCAGCAGTGACCCCAGGGCCCCCTACGAGCAGTACTTC. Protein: CASSDPRAPYEQYF.

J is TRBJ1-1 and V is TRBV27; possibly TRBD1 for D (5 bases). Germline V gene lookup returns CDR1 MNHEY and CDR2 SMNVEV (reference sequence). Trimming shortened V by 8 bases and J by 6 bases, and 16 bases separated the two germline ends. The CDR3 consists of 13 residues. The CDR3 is CASGGGEIAEAFF. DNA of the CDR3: TGTGCCAGCGGGGGAGGGGAAATCGCTGAAGCTTTCTTT.

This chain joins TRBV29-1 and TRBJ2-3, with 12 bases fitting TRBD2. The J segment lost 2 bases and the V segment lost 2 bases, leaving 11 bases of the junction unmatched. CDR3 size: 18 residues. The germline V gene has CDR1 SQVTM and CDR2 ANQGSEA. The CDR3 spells CSVERASGGAPYTDTQYF. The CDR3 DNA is TGCAGCGTTGAACGTGCTAGCGGGGGGGCTCCTTACACAGATACGCAGTATTTT.